One and the same sample provided the 13 T cell receptor beta chains below, sequenced in a study of read filtering for tumor transcriptome and immune sequencing. This library used approximately 370 ng RNA and molecular barcoded adaptors spanning alpha/delta and beta/gamma chains. TCRdb re-called the reads through MiXCR, storing one row per CDR3 protein. The repertoire holds about 86,000 distinct CDR3 sequences, roughly 12% seen once, with 14% to 15% in the top ten. Sequences were obtained from a population of CD138-negative cells sorted from bone marrow. Source of these receptors: a donor aged 40 or over with multiple myeloma.

The table lists this clonotype with many counts. The chain joins TRBV29-1 to TRBJ2-3, with D perhaps matching TRBD1 (5 bases). V dropped 2 bases and J dropped 2 bases, with 11 bases sitting between them. CDR1 is SQVTM and CDR2 is ANQGSEA in the germline V gene. The CDR3 has 14 amino acids. The chain's CDR3 is CSVEQGRATDTQYF. The CDR3, as DNA: TGCAGCGTTGAACAGGGAAGGGCCACAGATACGCAGTATTTT.

The sample holds many counts of this clonotype. The rearrangement uses TRBV7-9 and TRBJ2-6, with D perhaps matching TRBD1 (5 bases). The CDR3 totals 15 residues. Looked up from germline, CDR1 is SEHNR and CDR2 is FQNEAQ (reference sequence). V shed 4 bases and J shed 2 bases, with 9 bases lying between them. DNA for the CDR3: TGTGCCAGCAGCTCCAGACAGACTGGGGCCAACGTCCTGACTTTC. This gives the protein CASSSRQTGANVLTF.

This clonotype was counted between two and nine times. This chain uses TRBV7-9 with TRBJ2-1; no clear D gene. The CDR3 runs to 14 residues. V gave up 5 bases and J gave up 2 bases, with 10 bases separating them. Germline V CDR1 and CDR2: SEHNR, FQNEAQ (reference sequence). CDR3 residues: CASSGVDTYNEQFF. In DNA, the CDR3 is TGTGCCAGCAGCGGGGTGGATACCTACAATGAGCAGTTCTTC.

There are many counts of this clonotype. The rearrangement joins TRBV5-1 to TRBJ1-1; a possible D gene is TRBD1 (6 bases). CDR3 size: 14 residues. V was clipped by 4 bases and J by 6 bases, with 16 bases between them. Germline-derived CDR1 and CDR2 are SGHRS and YFSETQ. CDR3 protein: CASSDQGRLAEAFF. The CDR3 DNA reads as TGCGCCAGCAGCGATCAGGGGAGGTTAGCTGAAGCTTTCTTT.

This clonotype was counted at least ten times. The V and J genes are TRBV24-1 and TRBJ1-4; 7 positions agree with TRBD1. The CDR3 consists of 16 residues. In germline, CDR1 is KGHDR, CDR2 SFDVKD. Trimming removed 4 bases from V and 3 bases from J; junction bases left unmatched: 7. The CDR3, as DNA: TGTGCCACCAGTGACTCGTCGGGACAGCCTAATGAAAAACTGTTTTTT. It codes for CATSDSSGQPNEKLFF.

This clonotype was observed at least ten times. The chain couples TRBV20-1 to TRBJ2-5; 11 bases fit TRBD2. This CDR3 has 19 residues. Trimming removed 2 bases from V and 4 bases from J; junction bases left unmatched: 18. Germline V gene data show CDR1 as DFQATT and CDR2 as SNEGSKA (reference sequence). The CDR3, as DNA: TGCAGTGCTAGATCCCAAACGGCCGTACTAGCGGGAGATGGAGAGACCCAGTACTTC. Translating gives CSARSQTAVLAGDGETQYF.

There are many counts of this clonotype. The CDR3 spells CASSLNSGNEQFF. The CDR3 DNA is TGTGCCAGCAGCTTAAATAGCGGGAATGAGCAGTTCTTC. The chain is built from TRBV11-3 and TRBJ2-1; 7 bases are shared with TRBD2. CDR1 and CDR2 from the germline V gene are SGHNT and YENEEA. There are 13 residues in the CDR3. Trimming took 2 bases from V and 7 from J; bases not matched to a gene: 2.

This clonotype was observed at least ten times. V and J are TRBV5-1 and TRBJ1-1; a possible D gene is TRBD1 (5 bases). This CDR3 has 14 residues. Germline V CDR1 and CDR2: SGHRS, YFSETQ. V lost 5 bases, J lost 1 base, and 12 bases lay in between. The CDR3 coding sequence is TGCGCCAGCAGTCGGGGGAGCTGGAACACTGAAGCTTTCTTT. Protein sequence: CASSRGSWNTEAFF.

There are many counts of this clonotype. In DNA form, the CDR3 reads TGTGCCAGTAAGGGACAGGGGGTGACCGGGGAGCTGTTTTTT. Protein: CASKGQGVTGELFF. The rearrangement uses TRBV19 and TRBJ2-2; 11 bases are shared with TRBD1. The CDR3 has 14 residues. V was clipped by 7 bases and J by 5 bases; unmatched bases: 3. Germline CDR1 LNHDA, CDR2 SQIVND (reference sequence).

This clonotype was counted between two and nine times. The chain has TRBV12-3 or TRBV12-4 and TRBJ2-5, with 9 nucleotides matching TRBD1. After removal of 5 bases from V and 7 bases from J, the junction contained 5 bases not matched to a gene. This CDR3 is built from 13 residues. CDR3 loop: CASSPGQGRTQYF. The CDR3 DNA reads TGTGCCAGCAGTCCCGGACAGGGGAGGACCCAGTACTTC.

Note on this clonotype: The CDR3 does not end in the conserved phenylalanine or tryptophan, so this is likely a read error. This chain joins TRBV7-2 and TRBJ2-7; 11 bases line up with TRBD2. This CDR3 comprises 16 residues. Germline assignment: CDR1 SGHTA and CDR2 FQGNSA. Germline trimming cut 1 base from V and 3 bases from J; bases unmatched to any gene: 5. CDR3 protein: CASSLDASGRHYEQYS. Here the CDR3 DNA reads TGTGCCAGCAGCTTAGATGCTAGCGGGAGGCACTACGAGCAGTACTCC.

This clonotype was found many times. The rearrangement links TRBV27 to TRBJ2-7; D gene uncertain. This CDR3 has 14 amino acids. Between the trimmed V and J ends, which lost 4 bases and 6 bases, there was a span of 16 bases. Germline V gene lookup returns CDR1 MNHEY and CDR2 SMNVEV (reference sequence). The CDR3 here is CASSSWTDPGEQYF. The CDR3 coding sequence is TGTGCCAGCAGTTCTTGGACGGACCCCGGCGAGCAGTACTTC.

The chain combines TRBV3-1 with TRBJ2-1; a possible D gene is TRBD1 (5 bases). This CDR3 region has 12 residues. Trimming took 5 bases from V and 10 from J, leaving 12 bases between them. CDR1 is LGHDT, CDR2 YNNKEL, per germline (reference sequence). CDR3 protein: CASSTGTREQFF. In nucleotides, the CDR3 is TGTGCCAGCAGCACAGGCACCAGGGAGCAGTTCTTC.